This T cell receptor beta chain derives from a study of blood T cell repertoires in COVID-19 (dated by TCRdb to 2019 to 2021). The study in broad terms: Collaborator samples came from the United States, Italy and Spain and covered acute and convalescent phases of COVID-19. The dataset comprised deeply sampled blood TCRbeta repertoires from subjects exposed to, actively infected with, or recovered from COVID-19. The repertoires were made available in a free public database intended to serve as a resource for research on the immune response to SARS-CoV-2. A de-identified subject ID, COVID-19 status, age in years and sex were almost always included in the sample metadata. Where available, HLA class I and class II types were obtained from metadata supplied by the sample provider rather than from assay-based typing. The samples were drawn from two sources: the first 160 participants of the ongoing ImmuneRACE study, and about 1,300 subjects contributed by 6 global collaborators. The material from the prospective study consisted of cDNA or gDNA derived from T cells, B-cell-depleted T cells, or PBMCs.

V and J are trimmed by 4 bases and 6 bases, and the gene matches miss 11 bases of the junction. Sequences LGHNA (CDR1) and YSLEER (CDR2) are obtained from the germline V gene. The CDR3 covers 16 residues, taking in both the cysteine and the phenylalanine. The DNA shown is the 48-base CDR3, in frame from base 1. The immunoSEQ Assay, a bias-controlled multiplex PCR, was used to amplify TCRbeta CDR3 regions from genomic DNA. In the source study's methods: Within the assay, amplification of reference gene primers was used to estimate how many nucleated cells each sample contained. To quantify the absolute abundance of each unique TCRbeta CDR3 rearrangement, sequence reads were collapsed and filtered. For each sample, productive Simpson clonality was calculated as the square root of Simpson's diversity index over productive rearrangements. Drawn from immuneACCESS, this table holds only the in-frame rearrangements with V and J called that TCRdb kept. Clones are partly lost; checked studies trace under half to an unresolved V gene and leave the rest unexplained. V, J and clone size reflect that table, while D and trimming were determined from the DNA. The sample table records more than 250,000 clones; roughly 90% of these occur just once. The ten largest clones capture under 6.5% of the sample.

About this clone: Its binding antigen is unknown. Base qualities are not provided; no much larger clone lies one nucleotide away.

Paper-wide results and their limitations: How much clinical and demographic metadata was included differed by source and by participant, and the metadata was provided uncurated.

A second Seattle source provided samples from volunteer blood donors who had recovered from COVID-19. The collaborating institutions used their own protocols to collect whole blood in K2EDTA tubes. For TCRbeta analysis, collaborators shipped samples in one of three forms: frozen whole blood, isolated PBMCs, or DNA extracted from either of those sample types. The chain was built from TRBV4-3 and TRBJ2-3, with TRBD2 matching 9 junction bases. Sequencing used peripheral blood. The TCR originated in a man younger than 30 who had recovered from COVID-19. The CDR3 region reads CASSLMAGGEFDTQYF. The nucleotide sequence is given as TGCGCCAGCAGCCTAATGGCGGGGGGGGAATTTGATACGCAGTATTTT.